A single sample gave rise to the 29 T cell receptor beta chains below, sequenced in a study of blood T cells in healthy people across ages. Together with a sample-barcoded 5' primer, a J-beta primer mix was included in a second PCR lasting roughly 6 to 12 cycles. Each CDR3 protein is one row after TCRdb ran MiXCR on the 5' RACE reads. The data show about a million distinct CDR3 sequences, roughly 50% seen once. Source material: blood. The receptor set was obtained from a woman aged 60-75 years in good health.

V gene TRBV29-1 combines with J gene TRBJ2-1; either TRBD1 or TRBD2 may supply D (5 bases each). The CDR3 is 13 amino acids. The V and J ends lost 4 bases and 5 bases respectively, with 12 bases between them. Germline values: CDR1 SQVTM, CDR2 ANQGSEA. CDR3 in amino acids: CSVAGDVDNEQFF. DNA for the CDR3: TGCAGCGTTGCTGGGGACGTGGACAATGAGCAGTTCTTC.

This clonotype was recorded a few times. The CDR3 nucleotides read TGTGCCAGCAGTCCCCAGGACTTCTCCTACGAGCAGTACTTC. Translating it yields CASSPQDFSYEQYF. The chain couples TRBV12-3 or TRBV12-4 to TRBJ2-7; weak D call: TRBD2 (5 bases). CDR3 length: 14 residues. Deletions cut 5 bases from V and 0 bases from J, with 11 bases between.

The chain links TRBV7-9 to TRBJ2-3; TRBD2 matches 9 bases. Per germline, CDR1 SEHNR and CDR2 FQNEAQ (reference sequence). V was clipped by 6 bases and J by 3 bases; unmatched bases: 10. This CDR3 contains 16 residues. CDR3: CASSDLSGSGTDTQYF. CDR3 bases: TGTGCCAGCAGTGACCTTAGCGGGAGTGGGACAGATACGCAGTATTTT.

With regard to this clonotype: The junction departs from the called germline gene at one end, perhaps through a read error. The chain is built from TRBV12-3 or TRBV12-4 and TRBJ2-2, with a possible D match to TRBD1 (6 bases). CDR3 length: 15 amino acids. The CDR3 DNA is TGTGTCAGCAGTTTAAATGCAGGGGACACCGGGGAGCTGTTTTTT. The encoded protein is CVSSLNAGDTGELFF.

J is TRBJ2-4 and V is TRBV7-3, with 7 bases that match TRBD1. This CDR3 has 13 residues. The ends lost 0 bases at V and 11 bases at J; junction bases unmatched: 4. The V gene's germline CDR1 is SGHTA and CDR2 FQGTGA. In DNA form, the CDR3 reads TGTGCCAGCAGCTTAACAGGGGGCAGCGTTCAGTACTTC. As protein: CASSLTGGSVQYF.

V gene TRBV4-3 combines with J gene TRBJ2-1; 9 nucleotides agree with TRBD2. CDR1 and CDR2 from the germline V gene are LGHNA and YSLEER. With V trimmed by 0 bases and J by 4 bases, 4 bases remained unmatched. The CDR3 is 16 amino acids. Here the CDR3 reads CASSQDGTSPYNEQFF. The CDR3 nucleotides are TGCGCCAGCAGCCAAGACGGGACTAGCCCGTACAATGAGCAGTTCTTC.

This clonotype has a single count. CDR3 sequence: CASSYGGDRYGYTF. Here the CDR3 DNA reads TGTGCCAGCAGTTACGGGGGAGATCGCTATGGCTACACCTTC. The V and J genes are TRBV6-6 and TRBJ1-2; D is possibly TRBD1 (5 bases). The germline V gene encodes CDR1 MNHNY and CDR2 SVGAGI (reference sequence). V was pared by 2 bases and J by 4 bases, with 11 bases between. This CDR3 has 14 residues.

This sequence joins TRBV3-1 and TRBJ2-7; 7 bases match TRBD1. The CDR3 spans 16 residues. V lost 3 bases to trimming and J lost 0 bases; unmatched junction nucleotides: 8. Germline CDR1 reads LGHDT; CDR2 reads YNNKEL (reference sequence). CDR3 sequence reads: CASSHPEGTDSYEQYF. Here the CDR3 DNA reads TGTGCCAGCAGCCACCCAGAAGGGACAGACTCCTACGAGCAGTACTTC.

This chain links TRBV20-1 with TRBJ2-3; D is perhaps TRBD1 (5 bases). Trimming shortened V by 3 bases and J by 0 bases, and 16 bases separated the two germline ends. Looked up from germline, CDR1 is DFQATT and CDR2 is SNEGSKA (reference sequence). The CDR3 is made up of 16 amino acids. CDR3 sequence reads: CSASCRQLKSTDTQYF. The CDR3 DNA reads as TGCAGTGCTAGCTGTAGACAGCTAAAAAGCACAGATACGCAGTATTTT.

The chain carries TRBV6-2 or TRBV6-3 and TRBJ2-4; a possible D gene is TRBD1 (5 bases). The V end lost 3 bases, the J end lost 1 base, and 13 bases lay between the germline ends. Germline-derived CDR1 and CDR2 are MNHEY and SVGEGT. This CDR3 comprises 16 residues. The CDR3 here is CASSYLGRGAKNIQYF. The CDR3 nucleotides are TGTGCCAGCAGTTATTTGGGGCGTGGGGCCAAAAACATTCAGTACTTC.

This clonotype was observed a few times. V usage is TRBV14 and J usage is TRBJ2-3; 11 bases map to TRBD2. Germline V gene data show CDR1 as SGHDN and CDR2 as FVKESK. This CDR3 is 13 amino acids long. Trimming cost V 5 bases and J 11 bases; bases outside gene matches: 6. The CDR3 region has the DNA TGTGCCAGCAGCGTTACTAGCGGGAGTATGCAGTATTTT. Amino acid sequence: CASSVTSGSMQYF. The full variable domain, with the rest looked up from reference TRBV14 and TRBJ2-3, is EAGVTQFPSHSVIEKGQTVTLRCDPISGHDNLYWYRRVMGKEIKFLLHFVKESKQDESGMPNNRFLAERTGGTYSTLKVQPAELEDSGVYFCASSVTSGSMQYFGPGTRLTVL.

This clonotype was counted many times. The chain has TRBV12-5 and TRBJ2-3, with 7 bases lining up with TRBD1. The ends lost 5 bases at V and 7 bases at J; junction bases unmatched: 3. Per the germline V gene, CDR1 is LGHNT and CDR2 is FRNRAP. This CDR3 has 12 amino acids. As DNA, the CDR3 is TGTGCTAGTGGTCGGGACAGAAATACGCAGTATTTT. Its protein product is CASGRDRNTQYF.

As DNA, the CDR3 is TGTGCCAGCAGCAAATCACTCCCAGGGTTCATTGGCTATGGCTACACCTTC. This sequence encodes CASSKSLPGFIGYGYTF. The chain carries TRBV6-1 and TRBJ1-2, with D tentatively TRBD1 (5 bases). The V gene lost 6 bases and the J gene lost 4 bases, with 24 bases spanning the gap. The CDR3 spans 17 residues. Germline CDR1 and CDR2: MNHNS and SASEGT.

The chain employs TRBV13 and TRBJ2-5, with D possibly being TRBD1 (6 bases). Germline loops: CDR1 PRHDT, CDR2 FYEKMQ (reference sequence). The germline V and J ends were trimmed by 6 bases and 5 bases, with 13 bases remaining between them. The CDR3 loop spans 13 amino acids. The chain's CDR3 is CASSYRVMETQYF. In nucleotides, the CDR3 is TGTGCCAGCAGTTACAGGGTGATGGAGACCCAGTACTTC.

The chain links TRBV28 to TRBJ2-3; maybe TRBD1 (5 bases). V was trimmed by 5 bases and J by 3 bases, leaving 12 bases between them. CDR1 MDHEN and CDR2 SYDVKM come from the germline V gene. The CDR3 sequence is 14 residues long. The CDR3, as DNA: TGTGCCAGCAGTCACGTCCAGGGTACAGATACGCAGTATTTT. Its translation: CASSHVQGTDTQYF.

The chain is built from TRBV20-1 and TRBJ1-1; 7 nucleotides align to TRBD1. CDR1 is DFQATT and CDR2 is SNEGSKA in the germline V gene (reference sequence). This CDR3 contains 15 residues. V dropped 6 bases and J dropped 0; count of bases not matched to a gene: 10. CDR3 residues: CSAYLGQVLNTEAFF. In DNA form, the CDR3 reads TGCAGTGCGTACCTCGGACAGGTCTTGAACACTGAAGCTTTCTTT.

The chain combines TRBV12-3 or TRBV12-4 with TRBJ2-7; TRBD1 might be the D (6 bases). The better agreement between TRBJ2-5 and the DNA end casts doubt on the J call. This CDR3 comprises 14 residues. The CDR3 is CASSFHRAAETQYF. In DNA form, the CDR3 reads TGTGCCAGCAGTTTCCACAGGGCTGCGGAGACCCAGTACTTC.

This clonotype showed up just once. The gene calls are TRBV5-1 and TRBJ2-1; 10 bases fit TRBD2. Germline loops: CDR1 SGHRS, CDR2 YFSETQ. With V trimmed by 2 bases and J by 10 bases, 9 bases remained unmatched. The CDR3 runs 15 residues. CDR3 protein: CASSFASGGRREQFF. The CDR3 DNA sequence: TGCGCCAGCAGCTTCGCTAGCGGGGGCAGGCGGGAGCAGTTCTTC.

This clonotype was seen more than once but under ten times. The CDR3 protein is CASSEAADPSYEQYF. In DNA, the CDR3 is TGTGCCAGCAGTGAAGCGGCGGACCCCTCTTACGAGCAGTACTTC. J is TRBJ2-7 and V is TRBV2; unclear D gene. This CDR3 contains 15 residues. Trimming removed 0 bases at V and 4 bases at J, with 13 bases between. Per the germline V gene, CDR1 is SNHLY and CDR2 is FYNNEI.

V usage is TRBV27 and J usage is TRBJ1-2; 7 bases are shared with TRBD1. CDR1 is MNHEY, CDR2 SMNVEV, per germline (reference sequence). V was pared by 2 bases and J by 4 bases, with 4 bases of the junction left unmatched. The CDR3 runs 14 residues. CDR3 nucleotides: TGTGCCAGCAGTTTACAGGGGGGCCCCTATGGCTACACCTTC. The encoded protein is CASSLQGGPYGYTF.

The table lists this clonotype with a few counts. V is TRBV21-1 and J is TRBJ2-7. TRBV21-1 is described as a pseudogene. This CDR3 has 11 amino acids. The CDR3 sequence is CASSKEYEQYF. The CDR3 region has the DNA TGTGCCAGCAGCAAGGAGTACGAGCAGTACTTC.

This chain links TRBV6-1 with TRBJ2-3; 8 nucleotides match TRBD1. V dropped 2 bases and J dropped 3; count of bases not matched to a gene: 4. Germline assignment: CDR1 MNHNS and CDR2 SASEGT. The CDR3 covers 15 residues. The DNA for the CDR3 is TGTGCCAGCAGTGAACTTTGGACAGGGACAGATACGCAGTATTTT. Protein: CASSELWTGTDTQYF.

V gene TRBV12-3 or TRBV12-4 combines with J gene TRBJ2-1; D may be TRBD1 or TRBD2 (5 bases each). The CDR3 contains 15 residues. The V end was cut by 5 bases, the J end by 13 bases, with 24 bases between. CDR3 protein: CASSPAGTHGKDQFF. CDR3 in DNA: TGTGCCAGCAGTCCTGCCGGGACCCACGGCAAGGACCAGTTCTTC.

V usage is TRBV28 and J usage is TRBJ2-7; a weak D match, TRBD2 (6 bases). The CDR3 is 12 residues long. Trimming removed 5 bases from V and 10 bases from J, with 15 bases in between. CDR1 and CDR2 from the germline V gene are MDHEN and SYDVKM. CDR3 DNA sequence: TGTGCCAGCAGTGACCCAGGACTAATACAGTACTTC. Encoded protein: CASSDPGLIQYF.

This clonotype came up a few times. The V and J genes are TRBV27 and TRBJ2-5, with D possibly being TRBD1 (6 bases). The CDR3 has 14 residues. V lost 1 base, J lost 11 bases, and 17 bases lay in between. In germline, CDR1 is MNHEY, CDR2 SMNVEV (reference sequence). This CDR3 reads CASSLYQQGLGQYF. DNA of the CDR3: TGTGCCAGCAGTTTATACCAACAGGGCTTGGGGCAGTACTTC.

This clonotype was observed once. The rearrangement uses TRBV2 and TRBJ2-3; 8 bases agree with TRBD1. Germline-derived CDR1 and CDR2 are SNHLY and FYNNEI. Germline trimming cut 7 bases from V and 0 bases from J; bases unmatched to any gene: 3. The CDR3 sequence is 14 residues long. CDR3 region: CASKRQGSTDTQYF. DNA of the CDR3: TGTGCCAGCAAAAGACAGGGGAGCACAGATACGCAGTATTTT. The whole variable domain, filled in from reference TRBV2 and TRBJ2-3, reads EPEVTQTPSHQVTQMGQEVILRCVPISNHLYFYWYRQILGQKVEFLVSFYNNEISEKSEIFDDQFSVERPDGSNFTLKIRSTKLEDSAMYFCASKRQGSTDTQYFGPGTRLTVL.

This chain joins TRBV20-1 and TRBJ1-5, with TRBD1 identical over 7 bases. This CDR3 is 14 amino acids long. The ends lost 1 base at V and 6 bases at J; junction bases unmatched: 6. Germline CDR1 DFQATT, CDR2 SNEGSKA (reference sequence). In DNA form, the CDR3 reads TGCAGTGCTAGAGGTGGGACAGCGTTTCAGCCCCAGCATTTT. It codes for CSARGGTAFQPQHF.

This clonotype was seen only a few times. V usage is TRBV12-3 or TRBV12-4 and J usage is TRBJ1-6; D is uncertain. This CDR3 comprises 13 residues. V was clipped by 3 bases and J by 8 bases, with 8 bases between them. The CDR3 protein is CASSFGEDSPLHF. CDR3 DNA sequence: TGTGCCAGCAGTTTTGGGGAGGATTCACCCCTCCACTTT.

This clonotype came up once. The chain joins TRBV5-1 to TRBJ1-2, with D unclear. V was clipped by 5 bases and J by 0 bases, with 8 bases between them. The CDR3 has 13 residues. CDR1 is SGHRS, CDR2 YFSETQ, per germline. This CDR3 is CASRGVSNYGYTF. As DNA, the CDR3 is TGCGCCAGCAGGGGAGTATCTAACTATGGCTACACCTTC. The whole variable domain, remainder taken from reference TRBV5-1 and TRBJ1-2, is KAGVTQTPRYLIKTRGQQVTLSCSPISGHRSVSWYQQTPGQGLQFLFEYFSETQRNKGNFPGRFSGRQFSNSRSEMNVSTLELGDSALYLCASRGVSNYGYTFGSGTRLTVV.